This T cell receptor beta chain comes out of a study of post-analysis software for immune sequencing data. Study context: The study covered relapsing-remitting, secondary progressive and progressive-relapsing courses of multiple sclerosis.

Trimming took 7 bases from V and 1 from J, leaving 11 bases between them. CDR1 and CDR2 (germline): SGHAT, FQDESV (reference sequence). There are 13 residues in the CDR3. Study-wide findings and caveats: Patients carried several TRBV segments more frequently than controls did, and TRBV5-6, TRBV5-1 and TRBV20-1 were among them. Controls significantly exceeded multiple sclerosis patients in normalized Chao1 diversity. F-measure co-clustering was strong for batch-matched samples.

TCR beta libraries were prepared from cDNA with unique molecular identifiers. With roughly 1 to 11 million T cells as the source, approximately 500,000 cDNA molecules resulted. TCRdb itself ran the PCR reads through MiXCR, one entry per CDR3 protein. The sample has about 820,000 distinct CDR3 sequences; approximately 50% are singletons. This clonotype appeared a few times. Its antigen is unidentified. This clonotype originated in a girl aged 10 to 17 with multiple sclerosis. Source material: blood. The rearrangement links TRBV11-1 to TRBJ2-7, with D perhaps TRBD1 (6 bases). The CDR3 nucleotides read TGTGCCAGCAACAAGGACAGTTCCTACGAGCAGTACTTC. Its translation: CASNKDSSYEQYF.